The 5 T cell receptor beta chains listed next were all sequenced from one sample in a study of T cell responses to AZD1222 COVID-19 vaccine. Only in-frame clones appear in the TCRdb table, and some are missing; sequencing was by immunoSEQ multiplex PCR. The sample carries some 100,000 clones, approximately 90% recorded once. Material: peripheral blood, obtained on day 0 of AZD1222 vaccination. Receptor source: an adult in good health.

The gene calls are TRBV10-3 and TRBJ1-1, with 9 bases lining up with TRBD1. The V segment lost 6 bases and the J segment 5 bases; nucleotides outside the gene matches: 7. CDR3 length: 14 amino acids. Germline CDR1 and CDR2: ENHRY and SYGVKD. The CDR3 DNA follows: TGTGCCATCAGAGCACAGGGGGCGCGAACTGAAGCTTTCTTT. It specifies CAIRAQGARTEAFF.

J is TRBJ1-1 and V is TRBV29-1; D gene ambiguous. Germline-derived CDR1 and CDR2 are SQVTM and ANQGSEA. Trimming cost V 3 bases and J 7 bases, with 12 bases left between them. The CDR3 spans 12 residues. CDR3 protein: CSVDSRVGEAFF. For the CDR3, the DNA is TGCAGCGTTGATTCGCGCGTCGGTGAAGCTTTCTTT.

This clone showed up just once. This rearrangement joins TRBV2 to TRBJ2-1; D uncertain. The CDR3 length is 13 residues. V was shortened by 3 bases and J by 9 bases, with 12 bases between the two germline ends. Germline CDR1 SNHLY, CDR2 FYNNEI. As DNA, the CDR3 is TGTGCCAGCAGTGAGGAAGGTTTTACTGAGCAGTTCTTC. Residues: CASSEEGFTEQFF.

This chain links TRBV3-1 (or the pseudogene TRBV3-2) with TRBJ2-1; no clear D gene. V was trimmed by 2 bases and J by 0 bases, leaving 14 bases between them. The CDR3 spans 17 residues. Germline V CDR1 and CDR2: LGHDT, YNNKEL (reference sequence). DNA of the CDR3: TGTGCCAGCAGCCAATATACCCCCTCGAGCTCCTACAATGAGCAGTTCTTC. This encodes CASSQYTPSSSYNEQFF.

This rearrangement joins TRBV4-2 to TRBJ1-1; D unclear. This CDR3 has 16 amino acids. The germline CDR1 and CDR2 sequences are LGHNA and YNFKEQ. V lost 4 bases and J lost 4, with 19 bases in between. The CDR3 is CASSPNTRTLSTEAFF. CDR3 DNA: TGTGCCAGCAGCCCAAACACAAGAACGCTGAGCACTGAAGCTTTCTTT.